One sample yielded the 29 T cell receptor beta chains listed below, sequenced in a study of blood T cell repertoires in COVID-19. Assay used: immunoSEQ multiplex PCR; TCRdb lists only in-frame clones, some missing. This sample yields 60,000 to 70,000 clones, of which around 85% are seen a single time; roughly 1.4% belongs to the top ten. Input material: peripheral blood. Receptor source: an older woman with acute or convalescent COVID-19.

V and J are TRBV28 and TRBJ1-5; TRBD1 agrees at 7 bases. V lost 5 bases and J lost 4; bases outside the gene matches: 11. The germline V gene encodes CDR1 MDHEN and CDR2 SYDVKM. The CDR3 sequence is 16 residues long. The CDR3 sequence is CASSQSGTVENQPQHF. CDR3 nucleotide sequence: TGTGCCAGCAGTCAATCCGGGACAGTAGAAAATCAGCCCCAGCATTTT.

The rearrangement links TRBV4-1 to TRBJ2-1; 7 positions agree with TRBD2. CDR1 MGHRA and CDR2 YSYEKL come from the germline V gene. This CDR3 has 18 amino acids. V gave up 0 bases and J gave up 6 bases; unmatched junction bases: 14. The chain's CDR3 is CASSQEGLGGRRGNEQFF. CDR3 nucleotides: TGCGCCAGCAGCCAAGAGGGTCTGGGCGGGAGACGGGGCAATGAGCAGTTCTTC.

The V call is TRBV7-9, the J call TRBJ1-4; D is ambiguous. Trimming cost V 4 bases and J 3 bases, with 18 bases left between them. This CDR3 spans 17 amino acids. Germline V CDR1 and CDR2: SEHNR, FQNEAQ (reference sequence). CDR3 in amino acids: CASSYRVAVSANEKLFF. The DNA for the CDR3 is TGTGCCAGCAGCTACCGAGTGGCCGTGAGCGCTAATGAAAAACTGTTTTTT.

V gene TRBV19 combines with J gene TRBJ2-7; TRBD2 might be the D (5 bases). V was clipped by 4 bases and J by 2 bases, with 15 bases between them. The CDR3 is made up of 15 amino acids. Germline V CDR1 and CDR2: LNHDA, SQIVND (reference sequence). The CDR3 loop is CASSTRRSGTYEQYF. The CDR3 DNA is TGTGCCAGTAGTACCCGGCGGAGCGGTACCTACGAGCAGTACTTC.

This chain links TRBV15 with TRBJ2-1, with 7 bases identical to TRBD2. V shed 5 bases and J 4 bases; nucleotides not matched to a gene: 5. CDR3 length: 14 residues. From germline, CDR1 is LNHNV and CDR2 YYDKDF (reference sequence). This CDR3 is CATSWPSGYNEQFF. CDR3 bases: TGTGCCACCAGCTGGCCTAGCGGTTACAATGAGCAGTTCTTC.

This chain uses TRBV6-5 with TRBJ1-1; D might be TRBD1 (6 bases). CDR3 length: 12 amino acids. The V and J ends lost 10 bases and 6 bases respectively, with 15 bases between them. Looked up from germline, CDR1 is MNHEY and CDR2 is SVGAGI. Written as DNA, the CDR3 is TGTGCCACCGTTCAAGGGACATCTGAAGCTTTCTTT. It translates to CATVQGTSEAFF.

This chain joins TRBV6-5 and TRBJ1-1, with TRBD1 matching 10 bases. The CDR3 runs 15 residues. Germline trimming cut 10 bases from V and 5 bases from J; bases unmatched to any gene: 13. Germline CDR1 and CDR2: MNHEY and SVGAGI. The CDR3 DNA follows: TGTGCCACCTACGGGACAGGGGAACGAACGACTGAAGCTTTCTTT. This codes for CATYGTGERTTEAFF.

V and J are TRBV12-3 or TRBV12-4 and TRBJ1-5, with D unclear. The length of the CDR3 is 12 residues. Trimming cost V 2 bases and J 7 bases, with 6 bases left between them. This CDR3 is CASSLSRQPQHF. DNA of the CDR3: TGTGCCAGCAGTTTATCCAGACAGCCCCAGCATTTT.

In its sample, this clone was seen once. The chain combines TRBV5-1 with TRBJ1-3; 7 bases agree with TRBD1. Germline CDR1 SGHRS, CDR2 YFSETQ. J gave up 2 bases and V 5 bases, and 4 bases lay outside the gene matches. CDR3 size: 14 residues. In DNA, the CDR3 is TGCGCCAGCAGTTCCGGGACAGCTGGAAACACCATATATTTT. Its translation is CASSSGTAGNTIYF.

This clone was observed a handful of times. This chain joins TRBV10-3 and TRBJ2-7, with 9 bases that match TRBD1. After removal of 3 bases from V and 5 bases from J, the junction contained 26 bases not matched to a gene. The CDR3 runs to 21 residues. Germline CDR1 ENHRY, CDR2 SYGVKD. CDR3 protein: CAISDLIQGAIGTGKVDEQYF. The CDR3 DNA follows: TGTGCCATCAGTGACCTGATTCAGGGGGCGATAGGGACAGGGAAGGTGGACGAGCAGTACTTC.

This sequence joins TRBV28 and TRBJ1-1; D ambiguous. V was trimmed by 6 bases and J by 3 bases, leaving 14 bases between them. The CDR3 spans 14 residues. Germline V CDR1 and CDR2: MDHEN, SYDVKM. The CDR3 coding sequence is TGTGCCAGCAGGCCGGGGATTCAGGACACTGAAGCTTTCTTT. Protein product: CASRPGIQDTEAFF.

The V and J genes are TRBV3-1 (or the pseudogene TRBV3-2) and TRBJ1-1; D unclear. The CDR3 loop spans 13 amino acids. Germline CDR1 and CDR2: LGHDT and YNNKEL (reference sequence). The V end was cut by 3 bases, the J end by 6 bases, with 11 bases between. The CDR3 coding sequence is TGTGCCAGCAGCCAGAACCCGCAGGCTGAAGCTTTCTTT. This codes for CASSQNPQAEAFF.

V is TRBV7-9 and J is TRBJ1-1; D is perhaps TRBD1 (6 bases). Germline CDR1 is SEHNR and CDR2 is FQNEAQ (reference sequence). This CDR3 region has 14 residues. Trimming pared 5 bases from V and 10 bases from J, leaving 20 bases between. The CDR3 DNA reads TGTGCCAGCAGCGCGGGCGACTCCAGGGACACAGCTTTCTTT. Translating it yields CASSAGDSRDTAFF.

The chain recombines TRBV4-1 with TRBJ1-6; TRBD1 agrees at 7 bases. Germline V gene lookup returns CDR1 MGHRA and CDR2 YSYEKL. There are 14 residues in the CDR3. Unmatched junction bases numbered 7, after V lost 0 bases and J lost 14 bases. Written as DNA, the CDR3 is TGCGCCAGCAGCCAAGAGGCAGGGGGTAGGGCCCTCCACTTT. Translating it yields CASSQEAGGRALHF.

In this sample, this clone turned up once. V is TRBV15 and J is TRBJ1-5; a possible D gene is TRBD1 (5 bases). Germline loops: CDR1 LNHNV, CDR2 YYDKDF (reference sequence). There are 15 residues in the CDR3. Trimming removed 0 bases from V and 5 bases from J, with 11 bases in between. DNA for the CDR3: TGTGCCACCAGCAGAGATCGAACAGGTTATCAGCCCCAGCATTTT. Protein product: CATSRDRTGYQPQHF.

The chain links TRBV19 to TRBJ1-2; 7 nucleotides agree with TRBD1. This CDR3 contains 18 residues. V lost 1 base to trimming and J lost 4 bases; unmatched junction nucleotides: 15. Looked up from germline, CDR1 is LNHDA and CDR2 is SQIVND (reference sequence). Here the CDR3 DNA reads TGTGCCAGTAGTATAGTCCTTCTCGGAGGGGGCGAGGGCTATGGCTACACCTTC. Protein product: CASSIVLLGGGEGYGYTF.

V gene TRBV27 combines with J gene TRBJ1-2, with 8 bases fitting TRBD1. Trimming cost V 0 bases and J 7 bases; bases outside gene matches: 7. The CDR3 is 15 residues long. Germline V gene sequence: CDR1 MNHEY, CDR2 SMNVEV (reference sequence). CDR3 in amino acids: CASSLSQGARSGYTF. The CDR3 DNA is TGTGCCAGCAGTTTATCCCAGGGGGCACGGAGTGGCTACACCTTC.

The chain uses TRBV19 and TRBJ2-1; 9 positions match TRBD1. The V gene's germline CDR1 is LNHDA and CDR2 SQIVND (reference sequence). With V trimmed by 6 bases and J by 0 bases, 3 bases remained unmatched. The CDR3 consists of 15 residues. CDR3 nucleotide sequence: TGTGCCAGTAGGAGGGACAGGGCCTCCTACAATGAGCAGTTCTTC. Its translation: CASRRDRASYNEQFF.

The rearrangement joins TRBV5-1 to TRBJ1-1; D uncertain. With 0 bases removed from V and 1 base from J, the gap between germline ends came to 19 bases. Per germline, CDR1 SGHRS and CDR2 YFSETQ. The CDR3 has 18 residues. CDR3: CASSLGAPAGFGNTEAFF. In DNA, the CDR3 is TGCGCCAGCAGCTTGGGTGCCCCAGCCGGGTTCGGGAACACTGAAGCTTTCTTT.

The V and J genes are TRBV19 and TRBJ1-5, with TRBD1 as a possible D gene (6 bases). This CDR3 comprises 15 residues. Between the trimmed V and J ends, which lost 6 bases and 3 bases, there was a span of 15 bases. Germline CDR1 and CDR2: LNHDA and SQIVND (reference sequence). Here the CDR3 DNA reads TGTGCCAGTAGCGTGGGACAATTACCCAATCAGCCCCAGCATTTT. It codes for CASSVGQLPNQPQHF.

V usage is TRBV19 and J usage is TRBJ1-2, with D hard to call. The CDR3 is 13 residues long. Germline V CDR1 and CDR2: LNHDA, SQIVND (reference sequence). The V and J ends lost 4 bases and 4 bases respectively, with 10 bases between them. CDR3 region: CASSNTVIYGYTF. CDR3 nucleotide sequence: TGTGCCAGTAGTAATACAGTGATCTATGGCTACACCTTC.

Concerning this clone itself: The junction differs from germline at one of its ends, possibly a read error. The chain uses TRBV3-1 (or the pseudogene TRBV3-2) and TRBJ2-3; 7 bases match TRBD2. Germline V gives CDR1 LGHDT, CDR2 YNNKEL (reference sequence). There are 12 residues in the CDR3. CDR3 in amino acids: CVSRGDADTQYF. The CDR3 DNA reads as TGCGTAAGTCGGGGGGACGCAGATACGCAGTATTTT.

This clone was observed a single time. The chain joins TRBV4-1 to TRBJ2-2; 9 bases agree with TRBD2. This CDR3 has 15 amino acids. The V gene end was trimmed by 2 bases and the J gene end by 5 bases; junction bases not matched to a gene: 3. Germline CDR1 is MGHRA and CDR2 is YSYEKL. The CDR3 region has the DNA TGCGCCAGCAGCCAATTGCTAGCGGGGACCGGGGAGCTGTTTTTT. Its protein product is CASSQLLAGTGELFF.

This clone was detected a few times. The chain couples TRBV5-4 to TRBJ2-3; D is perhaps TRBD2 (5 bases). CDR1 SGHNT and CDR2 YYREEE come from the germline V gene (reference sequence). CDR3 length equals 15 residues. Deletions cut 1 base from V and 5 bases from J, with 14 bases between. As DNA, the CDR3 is TGTGCCAGCAGCTTGAACGGGCTAGCACAAGATACGCAGTATTTT. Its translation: CASSLNGLAQDTQYF.

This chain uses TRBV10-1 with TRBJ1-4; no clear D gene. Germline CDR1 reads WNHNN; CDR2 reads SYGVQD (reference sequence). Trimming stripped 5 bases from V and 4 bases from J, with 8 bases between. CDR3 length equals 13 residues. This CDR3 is CASSPGINEKLFF. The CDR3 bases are TGCGCCAGCAGTCCGGGAATTAATGAAAAACTGTTTTTT.

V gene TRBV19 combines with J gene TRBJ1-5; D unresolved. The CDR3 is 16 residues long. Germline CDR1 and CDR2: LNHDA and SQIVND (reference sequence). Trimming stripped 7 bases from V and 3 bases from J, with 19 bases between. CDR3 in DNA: TGTGCCAGTAAGACTATCAGGACGGGAAACAATCAGCCCCAGCATTTT. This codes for CASKTIRTGNNQPQHF.

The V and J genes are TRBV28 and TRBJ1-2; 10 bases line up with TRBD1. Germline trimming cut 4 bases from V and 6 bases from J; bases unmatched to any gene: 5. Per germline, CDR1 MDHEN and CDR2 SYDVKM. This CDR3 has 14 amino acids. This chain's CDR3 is CASSSATGGDGYTF. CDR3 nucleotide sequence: TGTGCCAGCAGTTCGGCGACAGGGGGCGATGGCTACACCTTC.

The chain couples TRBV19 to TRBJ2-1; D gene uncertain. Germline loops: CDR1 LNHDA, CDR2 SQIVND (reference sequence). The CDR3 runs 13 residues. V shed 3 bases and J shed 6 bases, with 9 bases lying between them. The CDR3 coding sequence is TGTGCCAGTAGTATCGTTATCTCCAATGAGCAGTTCTTC. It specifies CASSIVISNEQFF.

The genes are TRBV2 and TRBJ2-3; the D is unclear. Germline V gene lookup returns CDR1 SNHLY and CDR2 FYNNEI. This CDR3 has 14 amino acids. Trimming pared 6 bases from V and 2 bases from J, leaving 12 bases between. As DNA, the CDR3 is TGTGCCAGCAGCCCTTCTATCTACACAGATACGCAGTATTTT. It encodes CASSPSIYTDTQYF.